This T cell receptor (beta chain) appears in the sequencing data of a study of T cell responses to AZD1222 COVID-19 vaccine. Trimming took 1 base from V and 8 from J, leaving 24 bases between them. Germline V CDR1 and CDR2: MNHEY, SVGEGT. CDR3 size: 18 residues. Note on this clone: Its antigen is unidentified.

Findings of the study overall: At baseline, seropositivity was found in only 5 to 7 AZD1222 recipients.

Measured with immunoSEQ multiplex PCR; TCRdb has only the in-frame clones, and not every one. The sample shows around 100,000 clones, 88% of them seen only once. This sample comprised peripheral blood, obtained on day 0 of AZD1222 vaccination. The origin of this receptor is an adult in good health. The gene calls are TRBV6-2 or TRBV6-3 and TRBJ2-1; D is tentatively TRBD1 or TRBD2 (5 bases each). This CDR3 reads CASSYYPGWDGSEDEQFF. The CDR3 nucleotides are TGTGCCAGCAGTTACTACCCCGGTTGGGACGGTTCCGAGGATGAGCAGTTCTTC.